The 8 T cell receptor beta chains in this list originate from one sample, sequenced in a study of shared clonotypes between healthy human individuals. Sequenced by immunoSEQ multiplex PCR; TCRdb stores in-frame clones only, minus some. In the table there are 2 million to 2.5 million clones, 93% of which are singletons. Sequencing was carried out using naive CD4+ T cells from PBMCs. The subset was: CD45RA+ positively selected. Receptors originate from a man aged 18 to 29 in good health. Some clones in this sample may be carry-over from other donors' samples.

The chain has TRBV5-1 and TRBJ2-1; D call uncertain. The CDR3 has 13 amino acids. The V and J ends lost 0 bases and 9 bases respectively, with 10 bases between them. Per the germline V gene, CDR1 is SGHRS and CDR2 is YFSETQ. The CDR3, as DNA: TGCGCCAGCAGCTTGGCCTCTTTGGGTGAGCAGTTCTTC. This codes for CASSLASLGEQFF.

The rearrangement joins TRBV11-2 to TRBJ2-7; D not certain. CDR1 and CDR2 (germline): SGHAT, FQNNGV. There are 13 residues in the CDR3. With 4 bases removed from V and 6 bases from J, the gap between germline ends came to 13 bases. The CDR3 loop is CASSSYFKSEQYF. The CDR3 region has the DNA TGTGCCAGCAGCTCCTATTTTAAGTCCGAGCAGTACTTC.

This clone has a single count. The chain uses TRBV15 and TRBJ2-3, with D perhaps matching TRBD1 or TRBD2 (5 bases each). Trimming took 0 bases from V and 0 from J, leaving 19 bases between them. The germline CDR1 and CDR2 sequences are LNHNV and YYDKDF (reference sequence). The CDR3 is 19 amino acids. The CDR3 region has the DNA TGTGCCACCAGCAGAGAAAGCCTCGGGACCTTTGCTAGCACAGATACGCAGTATTTT. Encoded protein: CATSRESLGTFASTDTQYF.

The V gene is TRBV19, the J gene TRBJ2-7; 8 bases agree with TRBD2. The CDR3 is 14 residues long. Germline values: CDR1 LNHDA, CDR2 SQIVND (reference sequence). Unmatched junction bases numbered 6, after V lost 4 bases and J lost 4 bases. The CDR3 sequence: CASSRSGGAYEQYF. As DNA, the CDR3 is TGTGCCAGTAGTAGATCGGGAGGGGCATACGAGCAGTACTTC.

The chain links TRBV7-6 to TRBJ1-3; possibly TRBD1 for D (5 bases). CDR3 length: 17 residues. V lost 1 base to trimming and J lost 0 bases, with 13 bases between them. The germline gives CDR1 SGHVS, CDR2 FNYEAQ. The CDR3 sequence is CASSLGLGPNSGNTIYF. The CDR3 nucleotides read TGTGCCAGCAGCTTAGGTTTGGGACCGAACTCTGGAAACACCATATATTTT.

The rearrangement joins TRBV4-1 to TRBJ1-1, with D uncertain. Germline V lookup: CDR1 MGHRA, CDR2 YSYEKL. V shed 2 bases and J shed 1 base, with 11 bases lying between them. This CDR3 is built from 15 residues. CDR3 region: CASSQNLDQNTEAFF. The CDR3 nucleotides read TGCGCCAGCAGCCAAAACCTCGACCAGAACACTGAAGCTTTCTTT.

J is TRBJ2-1 and V is TRBV5-1, with D perhaps TRBD1 or TRBD2 (7 bases each). From germline, CDR1 is SGHRS and CDR2 YFSETQ. This CDR3 is 16 amino acids long. V was clipped by 1 base and J by 6 bases, with 17 bases between them. CDR3: CASSLTRDRLANEQFF. The CDR3 DNA reads as TGCGCCAGCAGCTTGACGAGGGACAGACTAGCCAATGAGCAGTTCTTC.

This chain uses TRBV4-1 with TRBJ1-5; possible D gene TRBD1, 6 bases. Trimming cost V 5 bases and J 6 bases, with 17 bases left between them. Germline V gives CDR1 MGHRA, CDR2 YSYEKL. The length of the CDR3 is 15 residues. The CDR3 coding sequence is TGCGCCAGCAGCGCCGGGGAAGGGGGACCTCAGCCCCAGCATTTT. As protein: CASSAGEGGPQPQHF.